The clone carrying this TCR beta chain was counted only a few times. Its antigen is not known. Researchers reported sorting CD4+ naive, central memory, regulatory and stem cell-like memory cells via CD45RO/CCR7/CD25/CD127/CD95/CD27. The data stem from a study of beta chain features in type 1 diabetes. The CDR3 length is 14 residues. From germline, CDR1 is MGHRA and CDR2 YSYEKL. Trimming took 4 bases from V and 2 from J, leaving 11 bases between them. Study-wide results and limits: A moderate, significant TCRB CDR3 shortening appeared in type 1 diabetes across four CD4+ subsets. Researchers cautioned that cDNA sequencing could over-represent cells with high TCR expression.

What was sequenced were expressed TCRB transcripts, since all of the isolated RNA had been reverse transcribed. Some clones are missing from TCRdb's copy, which holds only in-frame ones; the method was immunoSEQ multiplex PCR. The sample includes under 850,000 clones, roughly an eighth of them seen just once. The chain carries TRBV4-1 and TRBJ2-5; D is unresolved. Sequencing used naive CD4+ T cells from blood. The source is a man younger than 35 with type 1 diabetes. The DNA of the CDR3 is TGCGCCAGCAGCCTGTGGGCCACTCAAGAGACCCAGTACTTC. Translation gives CASSLWATQETQYF.